This T cell receptor beta chain was observed in a study of cytomegalovirus exposure and HLA in healthy donors. Study observations and caveats: A later analysis reportedly found fewer N-insertions in an Asian-associated ancestry cluster than the approximately 700-donor mean. In a later analysis, common viral pathogens appeared linked to several of the most significant clusters.

Unrecorded immune exposure was likely among donors, who were nominally healthy when sampled. Vbeta (60) and Jbeta (13) primers were used in the PCR. Generated by immunoSEQ multiplex PCR, the TCRdb table keeps only in-frame clones and is missing some. The data hold under 200,000 clones, with just under 80% observed a single time. The CDR3 loop spans 15 amino acids. Per germline, CDR1 MDHEN and CDR2 SYDVKM. The V gene end was trimmed by 5 bases and the J gene end by 1 base; junction bases not matched to a gene: 5. As for this clone: Its antigen is not known.

This receptor was obtained from a woman aged 30 to 39 in good health and CMV-seropositive. The specimen was PBMCs. The J gene is TRBJ2-1, the V gene TRBV28; 7 bases fit TRBD1. CDR3 coding DNA: TGTGCCAGCAGTCAAACAGGGGTATCCTACAATGAGCAGTTCTTC. Protein sequence: CASSQTGVSYNEQFF. Full variable domain (outside the CDR3, taken from reference TRBV28 and TRBJ2-1): DVKVTQSSRYLVKRTGEKVFLECVQDMDHENMFWYRQDPGLGLRLIYFSYDVKMKEKGDIPEGYSVSREKKERFSLILESASTNQTSMYLCASSQTGVSYNEQFFGPGTRLTVL.